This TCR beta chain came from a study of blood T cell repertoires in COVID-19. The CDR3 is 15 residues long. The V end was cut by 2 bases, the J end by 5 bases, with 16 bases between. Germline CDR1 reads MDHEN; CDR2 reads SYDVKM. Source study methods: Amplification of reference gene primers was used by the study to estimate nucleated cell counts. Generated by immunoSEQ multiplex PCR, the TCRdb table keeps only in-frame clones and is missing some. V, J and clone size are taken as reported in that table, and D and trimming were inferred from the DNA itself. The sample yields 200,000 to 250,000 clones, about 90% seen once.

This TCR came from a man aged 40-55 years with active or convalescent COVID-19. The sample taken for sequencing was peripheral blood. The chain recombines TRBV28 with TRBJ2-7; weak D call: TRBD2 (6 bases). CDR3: CASSLVGGPPDEQYF. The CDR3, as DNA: TGTGCCAGCAGTTTAGTGGGAGGCCCCCCTGACGAGCAGTACTTC.